This is a list of T cell receptor beta chains from one sample in a study of blood T cell repertoires in COVID-19. The protocol was immunoSEQ multiplex PCR, while the TCRdb copy is restricted to in-frame clones and leaves out a portion. The sample comprises fewer than 250,000 clones, nearly 95% of which are singletons, and more than 0.65% rests with the top ten. Sequenced sample: peripheral blood. These receptors were collected from a man aged 25 to 45 with COVID-19, enrolled during active disease. Each CDR3 is given with its conserved first and last residue. A D gene is named only where the DNA matches it firmly. Size is omitted from some rows. Given values are once, few, many or a class for expanded clones.

j_call | clone_size | d_call | v_call | cdr3_aa | cdr3_nt
TRBJ2-3 | NA | NA | TRBV7-9 | CASSLAGAYTDTQYF | TGTGCCAGCAGCTTAGCAGGGGCGTACACAGATACGCAGTATTTT
TRBJ1-5 | NA | NA | TRBV12-3/TRBV12-4 | CASTISTVQPQHF | TGTGCCAGCACCATCTCGACTGTTCAGCCCCAGCATTTT
TRBJ1-3 | NA | NA | TRBV19 | CASSIGTAPGNTIYF | TGTGCCAGTAGTATTGGTACAGCCCCTGGAAACACCATATATTTT
TRBJ2-7 | NA | TRBD1 | TRBV3-1/TRBV3-2 | CASSQTTGGEQYF | TGTGCCAGCAGCCAAACCACAGGGGGCGAGCAGTACTTC
TRBJ1-6 | NA | NA | TRBV5-1 | CASSLDRRERSPLHF | TGCGCCAGCAGCTTGGATCGCAGGGAACGTTCACCCCTCCACTTT
TRBJ2-1 | once | NA | TRBV2 | CASSALTTGYNEQFF | TGTGCCAGCAGTGCGCTAACAACAGGGTACAATGAGCAGTTCTTC
TRBJ2-7 | NA | TRBD1 | TRBV11-2 | CASSSRWTGEHEQYF | TGTGCCAGCAGCTCTCGTTGGACAGGGGAACACGAGCAGTACTTC
TRBJ1-5 | few | TRBD1 | TRBV7-9 | CASSSMTGAAGAQHF | TGTGCCAGCAGCTCCATGACAGGGGCAGCAGGGGCCCAGCATTTT
TRBJ1-1 | NA | NA | TRBV24-1 | CATSDLRGPLNTEAFF | TGTGCCACCAGTGATCTCAGGGGACCCCTGAACACTGAAGCTTTCTTT
TRBJ1-1 | NA | TRBD1 | TRBV5-6 | CASSRAGTGEPEAFF | TGTGCCAGCAGCCGCGCCGGGACAGGGGAACCTGAAGCTTTCTTT
TRBJ1-2 | NA | NA | TRBV19 | CATSAGPNYGYTF | TGTGCCACCTCCGCGGGCCCTAACTATGGCTACACCTTC
TRBJ1-1 | NA | NA | TRBV6-5 | CASSYSHRVNTEAFF | TGTGCCAGCAGTTACTCCCACAGGGTGAACACTGAAGCTTTCTTT
TRBJ1-5 | NA | NA | TRBV19 | CASRRDINQPQHF | TGTGCCAGTAGACGGGACATCAATCAGCCCCAGCATTTT
TRBJ2-7 | NA | TRBD1 | TRBV19 | CASSIFGTGNYEQYF | TGTGCCAGTAGTATTTTCGGGACAGGTAACTACGAGCAGTACTTC
TRBJ2-4 | NA | TRBD1 | TRBV2 | CASSERGTAGSQNIQYF | TGTGCCAGCAGTGAAAGAGGGACAGCTGGGAGCCAAAACATTCAGTACTTC
TRBJ2-7 | NA | NA | TRBV5-6 | CASRGASATYEQYF | TGTGCCTCCAGGGGGGCTAGCGCTACCTACGAGCAGTACTTC
TRBJ1-5 | NA | NA | TRBV3-1/TRBV3-2 | CASSQDGEGQPQHF | TGTGCCAGCAGCCAAGACGGGGAGGGTCAGCCCCAGCATTTT
TRBJ1-3 | NA | NA | TRBV5-1 | CASSSDGTSLNTIYF | TGCGCCAGCAGCTCCGACGGGACTTCCCTAAACACCATATATTTT
TRBJ2-3 | once | TRBD1 | TRBV5-1 | CASSAPNRGGTDTQYF | TGCGCCAGCAGCGCCCCAAACAGGGGCGGCACAGATACGCAGTATTTT
TRBJ1-2 | NA | TRBD1 | TRBV6-2/TRBV6-3 | CASSSGQGVNYGYTF | TGTGCCAGCAGTTCGGGACAGGGGGTGAACTATGGCTACACCTTC
TRBJ1-5 | NA | NA | TRBV2 | CASSTSGGSNQPQHF | TGTGCCAGCAGCACAAGCGGGGGTAGCAATCAGCCCCAGCATTTT
TRBJ1-3 | NA | NA | TRBV6-5 | CASSYKRTDSGNTIYF | TGTGCCAGCAGTTACAAGCGGACAGACTCTGGAAACACCATATATTTT
TRBJ1-5 | NA | NA | TRBV6-5 | CASSSKSSYYPPQHF | TGTGCCAGCAGTTCGAAGTCCAGTTATTATCCGCCCCAGCATTTT
TRBJ2-3 | NA | NA | TRBV7-9 | CASSLLGDTTDTQYF | TGTGCCAGCAGCTTACTCGGTGATACCACAGATACGCAGTATTTT
TRBJ2-6 | NA | TRBD1 | TRBV5-5 | CASSPRTGGVRAGANVLTF | TGTGCCAGCAGCCCTCGGACAGGGGGCGTCAGAGCTGGGGCCAACGTCCTGACTTTC
TRBJ2-7 | NA | TRBD1 | TRBV5-1 | CASSVGTRQGPYEQYF | TGCGCCAGCAGCGTAGGGACAAGACAGGGACCATACGAGCAGTACTTC
TRBJ2-1 | NA | NA | TRBV7-9 | CASSFREVAEQFF | TGTGCCAGCAGCTTTAGAGAGGTCGCTGAGCAGTTCTTC
TRBJ1-3 | NA | NA | TRBV5-1 | CASSPGEGFSGNTIYF | TGCGCCAGCAGCCCAGGGGAAGGTTTTTCTGGAAACACCATATATTTT
TRBJ1-4 | once | NA | TRBV10-2 | CASRTQGGKLFF | TGCGCCAGCAGGACACAGGGTGGGAAACTGTTTTTT
TRBJ1-5 | NA | NA | TRBV10-1 | CASSDSNQPQHF | TGCGCCAGCAGTGACTCCAATCAGCCCCAGCATTTT
TRBJ1-2 | NA | TRBD1 | TRBV5-1 | CASRFPGTVYGYTF | TGCGCCAGCAGGTTTCCCGGGACAGTCTATGGCTACACCTTC
TRBJ2-3 | NA | TRBD2 | TRBV6-6 | CASSPGGGSDTQYF | TGTGCCAGCAGTCCGGGCGGGGGTTCAGATACGCAGTATTTT
TRBJ1-2 | once | NA | TRBV1 | CTSGGTTPGYTF | TGCACCAGCGGGGGGACCACCCCCGGCTACACCTTC
TRBJ2-1 | NA | NA | TRBV2 | CASRLLQNSYNEQFF | TGTGCCAGCCGCTTACTACAAAACTCCTACAATGAGCAGTTCTTC
TRBJ1-1 | NA | NA | TRBV29-1 | CSVGGSKNTEAFF | TGCAGCGTGGGGGGGTCGAAGAACACTGAAGCTTTCTTT
TRBJ1-1 | NA | TRBD1 | TRBV18 | CASSLGTGEILAFF | TGTGCCAGCTCTCTCGGGACAGGGGAAATTCTGGCTTTCTTT
TRBJ1-3 | NA | TRBD1 | TRBV19 | CASRSMGQKTGNTIYF | TGTGCCAGTAGAAGTATGGGACAGAAGACTGGAAACACCATATATTTT
TRBJ1-1 | few | NA | TRBV10-2 | CASGRWGAEAFF | TGCGCCAGCGGACGTTGGGGGGCTGAAGCTTTCTTT
TRBJ2-1 | NA | NA | TRBV9 | CASSEVGYNEQFF | TGTGCCAGCAGCGAGGTCGGGTACAATGAGCAGTTCTTC
TRBJ2-3 | NA | TRBD2 | TRBV7-9 | CASSWAGGNLRDTQYF | TGTGCCAGCAGCTGGGCGGGGGGGAACCTCCGAGATACGCAGTATTTT
TRBJ1-2 | NA | NA | TRBV29-1 | CSVERGTDGYTF | TGCAGCGTTGAACGGGGAACGGATGGCTACACCTTC
TRBJ2-4 | NA | NA | TRBV5-1 | CASSLDRAKNIQYF | TGCGCCAGCAGCTTGGACAGGGCCAAAAACATTCAGTACTTC
TRBJ2-5 | NA | TRBD1 | TRBV5-4 | CASSLAGTDEETQYF | TGTGCCAGCAGCTTGGCCGGGACAGACGAAGAGACCCAGTACTTC
TRBJ2-2 | NA | NA | TRBV11-1 | CASSLAVGTGELFF | TGTGCCAGCAGCTTAGCGGTCGGGACCGGGGAGCTGTTTTTT
TRBJ1-6 | NA | NA | TRBV6-6 | CASSPGGVGALHF | TGTGCCAGCAGCCCCGGGGGAGTTGGGGCCCTCCACTTT
TRBJ1-6 | NA | NA | TRBV30 | CAWAHVGVSPLHF | TGTGCCTGGGCTCACGTCGGGGTCTCACCCCTCCACTTT
TRBJ1-1 | NA | NA | TRBV9 | CASSGRGGFMNTEAFF | TGTGCCAGCAGCGGACGAGGGGGTTTCATGAACACTGAAGCTTTCTTT
TRBJ1-5 | NA | NA | TRBV2 | CASSLQGFSNQPQHF | TGTGCCAGCAGTCTACAGGGTTTTAGCAATCAGCCCCAGCATTTT
TRBJ1-2 | NA | TRBD1 | TRBV4-1 | CASSQDPLDRGYTF | TGCGCCAGCAGCCAAGATCCCCTGGACAGGGGCTACACCTTC
TRBJ1-5 | NA | NA | TRBV5-4 | CASSLEGHQPQHF | TGTGCCAGCAGCTTGGAGGGGCATCAGCCCCAGCATTTT
TRBJ1-2 | NA | NA | TRBV27 | CASSPMSGFALDGYTF | TGTGCCAGCAGCCCCATGTCAGGGTTCGCACTTGATGGCTACACCTTC
TRBJ2-5 | NA | TRBD2 | TRBV20-1 | CSASPGGAYQETQYF | TGCAGTGCTAGTCCCGGGGGGGCGTACCAAGAGACCCAGTACTTC
TRBJ1-1 | NA | NA | TRBV3-1/TRBV3-2 | CASSPRRDNTEAFF | TGTGCCAGCAGCCCCCGGCGGGACAACACTGAAGCTTTCTTT
TRBJ2-5 | NA | NA | TRBV2 | CASSGPGETQYF | TGTGCCAGCAGTGGACCAGGGGAGACCCAGTACTTC
TRBJ2-1 | NA | TRBD2 | TRBV7-9 | CASSLALAGAIEQFF | TGTGCCAGCAGCTTAGCTCTAGCGGGGGCGATAGAACAGTTCTTC
TRBJ2-7 | NA | TRBD2 | TRBV7-9 | CASLRSGGPPSEQYF | TGTGCCAGCCTCCGAAGCGGGGGCCCCCCCAGCGAGCAGTACTTC
TRBJ2-2 | NA | TRBD1 | TRBV5-6 | CASSFNRDSANTGELFF | TGTGCCAGCAGCTTCAACCGGGACAGCGCGAACACCGGGGAGCTGTTTTTT
TRBJ1-2 | NA | NA | TRBV25-1 | CASRPQGFNGYTF | TGTGCCAGCAGACCACAGGGATTTAATGGCTACACCTTC
TRBJ2-2 | NA | NA | TRBV4-1 | CASSQDGTGELFF | TGCGCCAGCAGCCAAGACGGTACCGGGGAGCTGTTTTTT